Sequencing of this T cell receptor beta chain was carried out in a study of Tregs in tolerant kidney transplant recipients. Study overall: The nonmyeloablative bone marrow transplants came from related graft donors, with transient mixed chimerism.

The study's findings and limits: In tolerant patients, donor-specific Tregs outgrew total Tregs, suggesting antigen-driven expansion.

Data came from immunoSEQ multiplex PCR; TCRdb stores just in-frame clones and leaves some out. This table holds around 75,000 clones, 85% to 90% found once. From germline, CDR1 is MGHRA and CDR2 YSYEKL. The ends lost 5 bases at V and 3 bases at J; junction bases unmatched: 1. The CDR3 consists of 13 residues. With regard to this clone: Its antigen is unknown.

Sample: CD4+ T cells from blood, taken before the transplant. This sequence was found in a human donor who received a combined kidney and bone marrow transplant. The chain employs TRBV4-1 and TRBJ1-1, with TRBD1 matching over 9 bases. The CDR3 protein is CASSWDRDTEAFF. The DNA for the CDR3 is TGCGCCAGCAGCTGGGACAGGGACACTGAAGCTTTCTTT.